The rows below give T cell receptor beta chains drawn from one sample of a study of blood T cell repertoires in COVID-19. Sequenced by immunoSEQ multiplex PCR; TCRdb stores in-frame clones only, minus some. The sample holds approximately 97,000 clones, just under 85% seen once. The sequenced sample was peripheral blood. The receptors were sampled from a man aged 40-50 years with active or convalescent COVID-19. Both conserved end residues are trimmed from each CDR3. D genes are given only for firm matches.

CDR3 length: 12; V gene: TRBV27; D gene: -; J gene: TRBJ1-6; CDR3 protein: ASMPGQWNSPLH
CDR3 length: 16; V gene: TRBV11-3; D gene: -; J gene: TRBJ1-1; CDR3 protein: ASSLDEGDTFGGTEAF
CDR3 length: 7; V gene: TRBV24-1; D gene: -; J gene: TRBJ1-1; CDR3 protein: ATRQGRG
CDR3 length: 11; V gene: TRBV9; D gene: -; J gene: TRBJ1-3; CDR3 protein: ASSVDGGNTIY
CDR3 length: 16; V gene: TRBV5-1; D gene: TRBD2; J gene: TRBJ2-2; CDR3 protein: ASSHLLAGGSNTGELF
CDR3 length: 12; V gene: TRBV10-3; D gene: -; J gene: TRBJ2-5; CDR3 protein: AISASGAGETQY
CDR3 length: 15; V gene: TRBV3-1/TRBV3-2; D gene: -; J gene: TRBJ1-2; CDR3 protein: ASSQDVRGASNYGYT
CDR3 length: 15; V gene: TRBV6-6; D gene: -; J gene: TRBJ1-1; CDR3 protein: ASSPDETGVGRSEAF
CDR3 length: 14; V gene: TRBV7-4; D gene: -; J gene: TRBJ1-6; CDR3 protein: ASSPRTELSNSPLH
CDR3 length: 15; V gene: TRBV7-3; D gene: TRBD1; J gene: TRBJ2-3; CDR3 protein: ASSARTGTRGTDTQY
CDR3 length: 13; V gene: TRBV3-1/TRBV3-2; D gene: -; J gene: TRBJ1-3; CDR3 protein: ASSQVGTNGNTIY
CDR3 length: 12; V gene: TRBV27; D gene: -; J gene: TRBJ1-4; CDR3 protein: ASSSPDTLEKLF
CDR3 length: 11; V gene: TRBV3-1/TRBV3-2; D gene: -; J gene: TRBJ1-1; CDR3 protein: ASSQGANTEAF
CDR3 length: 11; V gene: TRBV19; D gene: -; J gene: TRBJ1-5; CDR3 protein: ASNGGRDQPQH
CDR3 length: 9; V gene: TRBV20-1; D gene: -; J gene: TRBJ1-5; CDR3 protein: SASGGKPQH
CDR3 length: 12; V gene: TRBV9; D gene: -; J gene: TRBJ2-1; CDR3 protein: ASSAGTSYNEQF
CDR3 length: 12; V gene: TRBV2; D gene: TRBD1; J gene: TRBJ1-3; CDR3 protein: ASRDRGGGNTIY
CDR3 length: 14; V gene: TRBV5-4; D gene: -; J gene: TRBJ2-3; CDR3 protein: ASSRKHRDGTDTQY
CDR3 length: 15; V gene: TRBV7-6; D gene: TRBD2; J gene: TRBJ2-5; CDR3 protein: ASSYTSGGPLQETQY
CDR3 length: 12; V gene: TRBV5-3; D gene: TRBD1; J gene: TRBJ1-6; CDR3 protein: ARSLRGPHSPLH